The source of this TCR beta chain is a study of T cells in Graves' hyperthyroidism and ophthalmopathy. Amplified TCR beta CDR3 regions came from RNA transcripts. During a first-round RT-PCR of the TCR CDR3, the HTBI primer set was used. One entry per CDR3 protein results from TCRdb running MiXCR on the multiplex PCR reads. The sample contains 620,000 or so distinct CDR3 sequences, around 15% of which appear only once. Whole-study findings and limits: The authors' 13 V-J model separated ophthalmopathy from stable hyperthyroidism.

Disease lasting under 3 months, a NOSPECS grade of at least 4, and a Clinical Activity Score of at least 3 were features of the ophthalmopathy patients. Diagnosing involved the use of clinical symptoms, serum thyroxine and TRAb, thyroid ultrasound and orbital computed tomography. Out of 10 ml of fresh peripheral blood came the PBMCs. The CDR3 is 18 amino acids. The germline CDR1 and CDR2 sequences are DFQATT and SNEGSKA (reference sequence). J was trimmed by 1 base and V by 0 bases; bases with no gene match: 8. In regard to this clonotype: Its cognate antigen is unknown.

This sequence joins TRBV20-1 and TRBJ2-2; TRBD2 aligns across 10 bases. The sequencing sample was made of blood. This TCR came from a woman aged 45-59 years with Graves' ophthalmopathy. CDR3 nucleotides: TGCAGTGCTAGAGATCTTCCCCCTAGCGGGGGGAACACCGGGGAGCTGTTTTTT. It encodes CSARDLPPSGGNTGELFF.